One and the same sample provided the 29 T cell receptor beta chains below, sequenced in a study of tumor-infiltrating lymphocytes in primary liver carcinoma. For each extraction, RNA and DNA were obtained together from around 20-30 mg of unsorted bulk tissue. TCR beta cDNA came from about 0.55 ug total RNA, primed with a constant-region primer. What produced the TCR beta libraries was three nested multiplex PCR rounds using slightly modified ARM-PCR. The opening two PCR rounds, 10 cycles each, paired TRBV1-TRBV30 forward primers with a C-beta reverse primer. TCRdb processed the multiplex PCR reads anew with MiXCR; each CDR3 protein has one entry. The sample lists about 130,000 distinct CDR3 sequences, 64% occurring once. The specimen sequenced was liver tumor tissue from sampling region 3. Subset indicated: tumor region T3, left-lateral pole. The receptor set was obtained from a woman in her sixties with primary liver carcinoma and hepatitis B virus infection.

Details on this clonotype: Compared with germline, one end of the junction differs, possibly owing to a read error. This chain joins TRBV10-3 and TRBJ2-3; maybe TRBD1 (6 bases). CDR1 ENHRY and CDR2 SYGVKD come from the germline V gene. This CDR3 contains 17 residues. CDR3 protein: CTISSTAGTRGTDTQYF. The CDR3 nucleotides are TGTACCATCAGCTCAACGGCCGGGACAAGGGGCACAGATACGCAGTATTTC.

This chain uses TRBV28 with TRBJ2-7, with 8 positions matching TRBD2. This CDR3 is 15 amino acids long. Trimming cost V 7 bases and J 3 bases; bases outside gene matches: 11. The germline gives CDR1 MDHEN, CDR2 SYDVKM. The CDR3 DNA sequence: TGTGCCAGCAATTCCCCATCGGGGGGGCACTACGAGCAGTACTTC. This sequence encodes CASNSPSGGHYEQYF. Using reference TRBV28 and TRBJ2-7 for the parts outside the CDR3, the full variable domain is DVKVTQSSRYLVKRTGEKVFLECVQDMDHENMFWYRQDPGLGLRLIYFSYDVKMKEKGDIPEGYSVSREKKERFSLILESASTNQTSMYLCASNSPSGGHYEQYFGPGTRLTVT.

The V and J genes are TRBV5-1 and TRBJ2-3, with TRBD2 matching over 11 bases. The CDR3 contains 19 residues. V gave up 0 bases and J gave up 2 bases; unmatched junction bases: 11. Germline-derived CDR1 and CDR2 are SGHRS and YFSETQ. CDR3 region: CASSLDLTSSGRNTDTQYF. The CDR3 DNA sequence: TGCGCCAGCAGCTTGGATCTCACCTCTAGCGGGAGGAACACAGATACGCAGTATTTT.

This clonotype was observed at least ten times. The chain joins TRBV12-3 or TRBV12-4 to TRBJ2-1; 7 bases are shared with TRBD2. V lost 3 bases and J lost 7; bases outside the gene matches: 6. The length of the CDR3 is 14 residues. CDR3 in amino acids: CASSFSRAGNEQFF. The CDR3 DNA is TGTGCCAGCAGTTTCTCTCGAGCGGGGAATGAGCAGTTCTTC.

As regards this clonotype: The junction departs from the called germline gene at one end, perhaps through a read error. The chain has TRBV11-3 and TRBJ2-2; 7 bases are a match to TRBD2. The CDR3 contains 17 residues. CDR1 and CDR2 (germline): SGHNT, YENEEA. CDR3 DNA: TGTGCCAGCAGCTTAGGCAGGCTAGCGAGAAACAGCGGGGAGTTGTTTTTT. This translates into CASSLGRLARNSGELFF.

Many counts were recorded for this clonotype. The chain combines TRBV29-1 with TRBJ2-1; 12 bases agree with TRBD2. This CDR3 spans 17 amino acids. Losses at the gene ends were 6 bases for V and 8 bases for J; bases not matched to a gene: 17. Germline lookup yields CDR1 SQVTM and CDR2 ANQGSEA. The DNA of the CDR3 is TGCAGCGTCACCAGGGGGCTAGCGGGAGGGTCCATGGATGAGCAGTTCTTC. This codes for CSVTRGLAGGSMDEQFF.

In this sample, this clonotype turned up many times. The rearrangement joins TRBV6-5 to TRBJ2-1; D could derive from TRBD1 or TRBD2 (5 bases each). This CDR3 is 14 amino acids long. Trimming took 5 bases from V and 4 from J, leaving 12 bases between them. The germline V gene has CDR1 MNHEY and CDR2 SVGAGI. For the CDR3, the DNA is TGTGCCAGCAGTCCGGGGCTGCGATACAATGAGCAGTTCTTC. Amino acids: CASSPGLRYNEQFF.

Note on this clonotype: This may arise from a read error, as a much more abundant clone is one base away. The chain couples TRBV28 to TRBJ2-7, with 8 bases matching TRBD2. There are 14 residues in the CDR3. CDR1 is MDHEN and CDR2 is SYDVKM in the germline V gene. Written as DNA, the CDR3 is TGTGCCAGCTGGAGTGCTAGCGGGCGCTACGAGCGGTACTTC. It codes for CASWSASGRYERYF.

This clonotype was picked up many times. V is TRBV6-1 and J is TRBJ1-5, with a weak D call TRBD1 (6 bases). Trimming took 4 bases from V and 5 from J, leaving 24 bases between them. In germline, CDR1 is MNHNS, CDR2 SASEGT. This CDR3 has 18 amino acids. CDR3 residues: CASSGGVDSLWAHQPQHF. The CDR3 bases are TGTGCCAGCAGTGGGGGGGTGGACAGCCTGTGGGCGCATCAGCCCCAGCATTTT.

Notes on this clonotype: A read error is possible here, since a much larger clone lies one base away. The V and J genes are TRBV5-1 and TRBJ1-2; a weak D match, TRBD1 (5 bases). This CDR3 region has 12 residues. Per the germline V gene, CDR1 is SGHRS and CDR2 is YFSETQ. CDR3 in DNA: TGCACCAGCAGGGAGAGCAACTATGGCTACACCTTC. This sequence encodes CTSRESNYGYTF. The whole variable domain, filled in from reference TRBV5-1 and TRBJ1-2, reads KAGVTQTPRYLIKTRGQQVTLSCSPISGHRSVSWYQQTPGQGLQFLFEYFSETQRNKGNFPGRFSGRQFSNSRSEMNVSTLELGDSALYLCTSRESNYGYTFGSGTRLTVV.

Of note for this clonotype: At one of its ends the junction is not consistent with the germline gene, which may arise from a read error. The gene calls are TRBV6-5 and TRBJ2-1, with D unclear. Germline CDR1 and CDR2: MNHEY and SVGAGI. CDR3 length: 15 amino acids. This chain's CDR3 is CASSVQWVAYNEHFF. The CDR3 DNA reads TGTGCCAGCAGTGTCCAGTGGGTGGCCTACAATGAGCACTTCTTC.

This clonotype was observed a single time. A read error may explain this, as a much larger clone is one base away. V and J are TRBV5-1 and TRBJ2-7, with unresolved D. The CDR3 loop spans 18 amino acids. Germline CDR1 reads SGHRS; CDR2 reads YFSETQ. The V end was cut by 4 bases, the J end by 2 bases, with 25 bases between. CDR3: CASSGQPSLENLAYEQYF. The CDR3 region has the DNA TGCGCCAGCAGCGGCCAGCCTTCTCTCGAAAACCTAGCCTACGAGCAGTACTTC.

V usage is TRBV20-1 and J usage is TRBJ1-1; no definite D call. This CDR3 is built from 13 residues. V lost 5 bases to trimming and J lost 4 bases, with 14 bases between them. Germline-derived CDR1 and CDR2 are DFQATT and SNEGSKA (reference sequence). The CDR3 spells CSALTVVGTEAFF. The CDR3 coding sequence is TGCAGTGCTCTGACGGTGGTCGGCACTGAAGCTTTCTTT.

With regard to this clonotype: One end of the junction does not line up with germline, which may come from a read error. The chain couples TRBV28 to TRBJ1-1; maybe TRBD1 (6 bases). The CDR3 spans 15 residues. The germline V gene has CDR1 MDHEN and CDR2 SYDVKM. The CDR3 DNA reads TGTACCAGCAGCGCCCCGGGACAAACGAACACTGAAGCTTTCTTT. This gives the protein CTSSAPGQTNTEAFF.

This clonotype has a count of ten or more. The rearrangement links TRBV12-3 or TRBV12-4 to TRBJ2-3; D uncertain. The CDR3 spans 12 residues. V gave up 2 bases and J gave up 5 bases, with 5 bases separating them. The CDR3 is CASSLSRDTQYF. The CDR3, as DNA: TGTGCCAGCAGTTTATCGAGAGATACGCAGTATTTT.

There are many counts of this clonotype. One end of the junction is discordant with germline, which a read error may explain. The V gene is TRBV4-1, the J gene TRBJ2-1, with 10 bases that match TRBD1. Germline V CDR1 and CDR2: MGHRA, YSYEKL. The CDR3 spans 17 residues. The CDR3 sequence: CASSQDGTGAPYNVQFF. DNA of the CDR3: TGCGCCAGCAGCCAAGATGGGACAGGGGCTCCCTACAATGTGCAGTTCTTC.

This clonotype was found many times. The V call is TRBV7-9, the J call TRBJ1-6; unclear D gene. Per germline, CDR1 SEHNR and CDR2 FQNEAQ (reference sequence). This CDR3 spans 17 amino acids. The ends were cut back, 1 base at V and 7 bases at J, with 17 bases in the middle. The CDR3 DNA reads TGTGCCAGCAGCTTAGGGACGGGTGCAGAGAGGAATTCACCCCTCCACTTT. Protein: CASSLGTGAERNSPLHF.

In this sample, this clonotype turned up many times. This chain joins TRBV14 and TRBJ2-1, with D perhaps TRBD2 (6 bases). This CDR3 has 15 residues. Germline loops: CDR1 SGHDN, CDR2 FVKESK. With 1 base removed from V and 12 bases from J, the gap between germline ends came to 19 bases. CDR3 nucleotide sequence: TGTGCCAGCAGCCAAGGTCTAGCGTTAGTTTCTGGGCAGTTCTTC. Its protein product is CASSQGLALVSGQFF.

Within the sample, this clonotype is medium-sized (0.01 to 0.1%). The chain carries TRBV11-2 and TRBJ2-7; D remains ambiguous. The CDR3 is made up of 15 amino acids. Trimming took 0 bases from V and 8 from J, leaving 17 bases between them. From germline, CDR1 is SGHAT and CDR2 FQNNGV. The CDR3 nucleotides read TGTGCCAGCAGCTTAGAATTCCCCCGGGCGGCACAGCAGTACTTC. Translation: CASSLEFPRAAQQYF.

Points on this clonotype: A much larger clone differs from this one at a single base, so this may be a read error. The J gene is TRBJ2-7, the V gene TRBV5-1; tentative D call: TRBD2 (7 bases). Germline CDR1 reads SGHRS; CDR2 reads YFSETQ. The CDR3 runs to 13 residues. The CDR3 region has the DNA TGCGCCAGCAACTTGAGGGGGGGTCTCGAGCAGTACTTC. Translation gives CASNLRGGLEQYF.

The chain links TRBV5-1 to TRBJ2-5, with 8 bases aligning to TRBD1. The CDR3 is made up of 14 amino acids. Germline CDR1 is SGHRS and CDR2 is YFSETQ. V dropped 0 bases and J dropped 7; count of bases not matched to a gene: 5. This CDR3 is CASSLAAGQGTQYF. DNA for the CDR3: TGCGCCAGCAGCTTGGCCGCAGGACAGGGGACCCAGTACTTC.

Points on this clonotype: The junction differs from germline at one of its ends, possibly a read error. The rearrangement uses TRBV11-2 and TRBJ2-5, with D tentatively TRBD1 (5 bases). Germline V CDR1 and CDR2: SGHAT, FQNNGV. The CDR3 spans 13 residues. DNA for the CDR3: TGTACCAGCAGCTTAGGGGCAGGAGAGACCCAGTACTTC. This translates into CTSSLGAGETQYF.

This chain links TRBV11-2 with TRBJ2-7; D is perhaps TRBD2 (6 bases). Germline lookup yields CDR1 SGHAT and CDR2 FQNNGV. The CDR3 is 15 amino acids. CDR3 sequence (DNA): TGTGCTAGCGGCTTAGACCCAGGCCATATGTCCGAGCAGTACTTC. It yields the protein CASGLDPGHMSEQYF.

With regard to this clonotype: This sequence may be a read error, since a much larger clone differs from it by one base. This chain's CDR3 is CAISVLGPSYEQYF. The CDR3 DNA follows: TGTGCCATCAGCGTGCTGGGACCGTCCTACGAGCAGTACTTC. This chain connects TRBV5-4 to TRBJ2-7; D is possibly TRBD1 or TRBD2 (5 bases each). Per the germline V gene, CDR1 is SGHNT and CDR2 is YYREEE (reference sequence). This CDR3 comprises 14 residues.

This clonotype was seen many times. This rearrangement joins TRBV12-3 or TRBV12-4 to TRBJ1-5; D is uncertain. The CDR3 is made up of 12 amino acids. Trimming shortened V by 6 bases and J by 0 bases, and 3 bases separated the two germline ends. For the CDR3, the DNA is TGTGCCAGCAGAAATAGCAATCAGCCCCAGCATTTT. Translating it yields CASRNSNQPQHF.

Note on this clonotype: This may arise from a read error, as a much more abundant clone is one base away. The V call is TRBV28, the J call TRBJ2-1; TRBD2 agrees at 8 bases. The CDR3 sequence is 15 residues long. V lost 5 bases to trimming and J lost 9 bases; unmatched junction nucleotides: 12. Germline V gene sequence: CDR1 MDHEN, CDR2 SYDVKM. The CDR3 bases are TGTGCCAGCAGTACGGGAGGGCCCCGGGGTGTTGAGCAGTTCTTC. It encodes CASSTGGPRGVEQFF.

Regarding this clonotype: A much larger clone lies a single base off, so this may be a read error. The chain uses TRBV6-6 and TRBJ1-4; 7 nucleotides line up with TRBD1. The CDR3 totals 16 residues. CDR1 is MNHNY and CDR2 is SVGAGI in the germline V gene (reference sequence). This chain's CDR3 is CVSSYGRGRTNEKLFF. The CDR3 region has the DNA TGTGTCAGCAGTTACGGCAGGGGGAGGACTAATGAAAAACTGTTTTTT.

This clonotype was seen a few times. The V call is TRBV5-1, the J call TRBJ2-3, with D unclear. This CDR3 is built from 11 residues. Trimming pared 2 bases from V and 6 bases from J, leaving 4 bases between. Germline V gene lookup returns CDR1 SGHRS and CDR2 YFSETQ. The CDR3 nucleotides read TGCGCCAGCAGCTTCGCCGATACGCAGTATTTT. Amino acid sequence: CASSFADTQYF.

In this sample, this clonotype turned up a few times. Just one base apart from a much larger clone, this may be a read error. In DNA, the CDR3 is TGTGCCAGCAGTGTCGGTTTTAGAGGCACCGGGGAGCTGTTTTTT. It yields the protein CASSVGFRGTGELFF. This chain links TRBV6-1 with TRBJ2-2; no definite D call. Germline V gene data show CDR1 as MNHNS and CDR2 as SASEGT. The CDR3 contains 15 residues. Trimming cost V 4 bases and J 4 bases, with 13 bases left between them.